A single sample is the source of the 21 T cell receptor beta chains below, sequenced in a study of T cells in Graves' hyperthyroidism and ophthalmopathy. Amplified TCR beta CDR3 regions came from RNA transcripts. TCR CDR3 underwent first-round RT-PCR with the HTBI primer set. A single record per CDR3 protein comes from TCRdb applying MiXCR to the multiplex PCR reads. In the table there are roughly 600,000 distinct CDR3 sequences, roughly 14% of which are singletons. The sequenced sample consisted of blood. These receptors came from a woman aged 45-60 years with Graves' ophthalmopathy.

The chain uses TRBV5-1 and TRBJ1-6; TRBD1 is a possible D gene (5 bases). Per germline, CDR1 SGHRS and CDR2 YFSETQ. With 0 bases removed from V and 7 bases from J, the gap between germline ends came to 14 bases. The CDR3 extends over 16 amino acids. The CDR3 bases are TGCGCCAGCAGCTTGGAACGGCAGGGCGGAAATTCACCCCTCCACTTT. This translates into CASSLERQGGNSPLHF.

At least ten counts were recorded for this clonotype. This chain uses TRBV4-1 with TRBJ2-7; 9 positions match TRBD1. The V segment lost 1 base and the J segment 5 bases; nucleotides outside the gene matches: 6. CDR1 is MGHRA, CDR2 YSYEKL, per germline. This CDR3 has 15 amino acids. The CDR3 sequence is CASSQGDRVFHEQYF. CDR3 coding DNA: TGCGCCAGCAGCCAAGGGGACAGGGTATTCCACGAGCAGTACTTC.

In this sample, this clonotype turned up many times. The gene calls are TRBV5-1 and TRBJ2-2, with TRBD1 as a possible D gene (6 bases). Per the germline V gene, CDR1 is SGHRS and CDR2 is YFSETQ. The ends were cut back, 4 bases at V and 1 base at J, with 11 bases in the middle. The CDR3 loop spans 15 amino acids. The CDR3 region has the DNA TGCGCCAGCAGCAACACCAGGGGGAACACCGGGGAGCTGTTTTTT. This translates into CASSNTRGNTGELFF. Combining the CDR3 with reference TRBV5-1 and TRBJ2-2 gives the whole variable domain KAGVTQTPRYLIKTRGQQVTLSCSPISGHRSVSWYQQTPGQGLQFLFEYFSETQRNKGNFPGRFSGRQFSNSRSEMNVSTLELGDSALYLCASSNTRGNTGELFFGEGSRLTVL.

This clonotype was seen many times. The chain uses TRBV7-9 and TRBJ2-1; 7 bases fit TRBD1. The trim removed 3 bases at V and 7 bases at J, leaving 6 bases unmatched. Germline lookup yields CDR1 SEHNR and CDR2 FQNEAQ (reference sequence). This CDR3 region has 14 residues. CDR3 region: CASSLVTGSNEQFF. The CDR3 DNA reads TGTGCCAGCAGCTTGGTGACAGGGTCAAATGAGCAGTTCTTC.

This clonotype was picked up many times. The chain recombines TRBV12-3 or TRBV12-4 with TRBJ2-1; D is uncertain. The CDR3 has 13 residues. V was clipped by 5 bases and J by 7 bases, with 12 bases between them. The CDR3 DNA reads TGTGCCAGCAGTGTCAGACTGGAGAATGAGCAGTTCTTC. Translated, it gives CASSVRLENEQFF.

This clonotype has more than one count but fewer than ten. The DNA of the CDR3 is TGCGCCAGCAGCTTGGGTGCGTTAGGCTCTCGACTTCAAGAGACCCAGTACTTC. The encoded protein is CASSLGALGSRLQETQYF. The chain joins TRBV5-1 to TRBJ2-5; D is unresolved. V was cut by 0 bases and J by 2 bases, with 20 bases left in between. The CDR3 runs 18 residues. Germline V lookup: CDR1 SGHRS, CDR2 YFSETQ.

The V gene is TRBV7-6, the J gene TRBJ2-2, with TRBD2 matching 11 bases. Germline-derived CDR1 and CDR2 are SGHVS and FNYEAQ. V gave up 1 base and J gave up 1 base; unmatched junction bases: 5. This CDR3 region has 18 residues. The DNA of the CDR3 is TGTGCCAGCAGCTTAGAGACTAGCGGGACGGAGAACACCGGGGAGCTGTTTTTT. It translates to CASSLETSGTENTGELFF.

The chain combines TRBV7-9 with TRBJ2-7; no reliable D call. The ends were cut back, 5 bases at V and 4 bases at J, with 21 bases in the middle. This CDR3 spans 16 amino acids. Germline V lookup: CDR1 SEHNR, CDR2 FQNEAQ (reference sequence). For the CDR3, the DNA is TGTGCCAGCAGCCTATACTGGGGTCAAATCGTATACGAGCAGTACTTC. Protein sequence: CASSLYWGQIVYEQYF.

In its sample, this clonotype was seen a few times. The chain employs TRBV20-1 and TRBJ2-3; TRBD2 matches at 14 bases. The ends lost 6 bases at V and 2 bases at J; junction bases unmatched: 7. The CDR3 runs to 16 residues. The germline V gene has CDR1 DFQATT and CDR2 SNEGSKA (reference sequence). This CDR3 reads CSAEGTSGRLTDTQYF. DNA for the CDR3: TGCAGTGCAGAAGGGACTAGCGGGAGACTCACAGATACGCAGTATTTT.

This clonotype was seen a handful of times. V is TRBV4-3 and J is TRBJ1-2; maybe TRBD1 (5 bases). Between the trimmed V and J ends, which lost 1 base and 8 bases, there was a span of 23 bases. From germline, CDR1 is LGHNA and CDR2 YSLEER. This CDR3 comprises 17 residues. CDR3 sequence (DNA): TGCGCCAGCAGCCAAGGCTTAGCGAGGGAGGGGTTACGAGGCTACACCTTC. This codes for CASSQGLAREGLRGYTF.

This chain connects TRBV19 to TRBJ1-3; the match to TRBD1 covers 8 bases. The CDR3 is 15 residues long. The germline CDR1 and CDR2 sequences are LNHDA and SQIVND (reference sequence). With 7 bases clipped from V and 2 bases from J, the junction kept 7 bases outside the gene matches. As DNA, the CDR3 is TGTGCCAGTACCGTCGACAGGGGCACTGGAAACACCATATATTTT. Its protein product is CASTVDRGTGNTIYF.

The chain links TRBV25-1 to TRBJ1-6, with a tentative D call TRBD1 (6 bases). CDR1 is MGHDK, CDR2 SYGVNS, per germline. The CDR3 is made up of 17 amino acids. The V end was cut by 0 bases, the J end by 5 bases, with 14 bases between. CDR3 nucleotides: TGTGCCAGCAGTGAATACCGGGGGGCGAGTAATAATTCACCCCTCCACTTT. It translates to CASSEYRGASNNSPLHF.

Only one count was recorded for this clonotype. The rearrangement joins TRBV20-1 to TRBJ2-3, with 8 bases matching TRBD2. Germline V gene lookup returns CDR1 DFQATT and CDR2 SNEGSKA (reference sequence). V was pared by 1 base and J by 5 bases, with 5 bases of the junction left unmatched. There are 14 residues in the CDR3. The CDR3 nucleotides read TGCAGTGCTAGAGGTCCAGCGGGAGTAGATACGCAGTATTTT. Protein sequence: CSARGPAGVDTQYF.

This clonotype was seen only a few times. The J gene is TRBJ1-1, the V gene TRBV7-3, with D perhaps matching TRBD1 (5 bases). Germline V CDR1 and CDR2: SGHTA, FQGTGA. Trimming pared 2 bases from V and 6 bases from J, leaving 16 bases between. The CDR3 sequence is 15 residues long. In DNA, the CDR3 is TGTGCCAGCAGCTTACGAGGAGGGGAGGCTGCTGAAGCTTTCTTT. Translation gives CASSLRGGEAAEAFF.

In this sample, this clonotype turned up a few times. This sequence joins TRBV11-1 and TRBJ2-7; the D is unclear. V was cut by 1 base and J by 3 bases, with 10 bases left in between. Per the germline V gene, CDR1 is SGHAT and CDR2 is FQDESV (reference sequence). The CDR3 covers 14 residues. In nucleotides, the CDR3 is TGTGCCAGCAGCTTAGACCCCGACCACTACGAGCAGTACTTC. Protein sequence: CASSLDPDHYEQYF.

The rearrangement joins TRBV4-2 to TRBJ2-7; 9 bases align to TRBD2. V lost 0 bases to trimming and J lost 6 bases; unmatched junction nucleotides: 12. Germline V gene sequence: CDR1 LGHNA, CDR2 YNFKEQ. The CDR3 totals 17 residues. The CDR3 DNA sequence: TGTGCCAGCAGCCAAGAACGGGCGGGAGGGCTTGGGAGCGAGCAGTACTTC. Its protein is CASSQERAGGLGSEQYF.

The rearrangement uses TRBV28 and TRBJ1-5; 8 bases align to TRBD1. The germline V gene has CDR1 MDHEN and CDR2 SYDVKM. V gave up 4 bases and J gave up 1 base; unmatched junction bases: 6. This CDR3 is built from 16 residues. The CDR3, as DNA: TGTGCCAGCAGTTCTAACAGGGGGAAAAGCAATCAGCCCCAGCATTTT. Its translation: CASSSNRGKSNQPQHF.

This clonotype was observed many times. This chain joins TRBV6-2 or TRBV6-3 and TRBJ2-3; D might be TRBD2 (5 bases). V gave up 2 bases and J gave up 1 base, with 13 bases separating them. The germline CDR1 and CDR2 sequences are MNHEY and SVGEGT. The CDR3 covers 16 residues. CDR3 in amino acids: CASSYIPGKGTDTQYF. The CDR3, as DNA: TGTGCCAGCAGTTACATTCCCGGGAAAGGCACAGATACGCAGTATTTT.

This clonotype was detected many times. This sequence joins TRBV7-3 and TRBJ2-1; a weak D match, TRBD2 (6 bases). CDR1 and CDR2 (germline): SGHTA, FQGTGA. The CDR3 runs to 15 residues. Trimming removed 4 bases at V and 8 bases at J, with 18 bases between. CDR3 sequence (DNA): TGTGCCAGCAGCTCGTGGAAACAACTAGCCCATGAGCAGTTCTTC. Amino acids: CASSSWKQLAHEQFF.

CDR3 residues: CASSVVGVNTEAFF. DNA for the CDR3: TGTGCCAGCAGCGTAGTGGGGGTGAACACTGAAGCTTTCTTT. The chain links TRBV9 to TRBJ1-1, with TRBD1 as a possible D gene (5 bases). Between the trimmed V and J ends, which lost 0 bases and 0 bases, there was a span of 6 bases. The CDR3 totals 14 residues. The germline V gene encodes CDR1 SGDLS and CDR2 YYNGEE.

This clonotype was observed a few times. V usage is TRBV9 and J usage is TRBJ1-5; D not certain. Between the trimmed V and J ends, which lost 3 bases and 1 base, there was a span of 11 bases. This CDR3 comprises 15 residues. The germline V gene encodes CDR1 SGDLS and CDR2 YYNGEE. In DNA, the CDR3 is TGTGCCAGCAGCGCCACGGTCGGGAGCAATCAGCCCCAGCATTTT. Encoded protein: CASSATVGSNQPQHF.